A selection of T cell receptor beta chains follows, all from one sample in a study of T cell responses to AZD1222 COVID-19 vaccine. This table comes from immunoSEQ multiplex PCR, and its TCRdb copy is limited to in-frame clones, with some not included. The sample shows about 150,000 clones, 80% to 95% of them seen only once. Source: peripheral blood, taken 28 days after the second AZD1222 dose. These receptors originate from an adult who received the AZD1222 COVID-19 vaccine. Each CDR3 is given with its conserved first and last residue. Each record gives: J gene, clone size, CDR3 length, D gene, V gene, CDR3 DNA, CDR3 protein. The D gene is left open where the match is weak. Expanded clones get a size class; other rows say once, few or many, or leave the size out.

j_call: TRBJ2-7; clone_size: few; cdr3_length: 15; d_call: -; v_call: TRBV6-5; cdr3_nt: TGTGCCTCCGGGCCTATAACTCGGAACTCCTACGAGCAGTACTTC; cdr3_aa: CASGPITRNSYEQYF
j_call: TRBJ1-2; clone_size: -; cdr3_length: 11; d_call: -; v_call: TRBV12-3/TRBV12-4; cdr3_nt: TGTGCCAGCAGTCCCCTTCATGGCTACACCTTC; cdr3_aa: CASSPLHGYTF
j_call: TRBJ1-5; clone_size: -; cdr3_length: 14; d_call: TRBD1; v_call: TRBV10-3; cdr3_nt: TGTGCCATCAAGAAACCAGGGGGGAATCAGCCCCAGCATTTT; cdr3_aa: CAIKKPGGNQPQHF
j_call: TRBJ2-3; clone_size: -; cdr3_length: 13; d_call: TRBD1; v_call: TRBV24-1; cdr3_nt: TGTGCCACCAGAGGCACAGGGGCAGATACGCAGTATTTT; cdr3_aa: CATRGTGADTQYF
j_call: TRBJ2-7; clone_size: -; cdr3_length: 16; d_call: TRBD2; v_call: TRBV3-1/TRBV3-2; cdr3_nt: TGTGCCAGCAGCCAAGATGCGGGGGGCGCGGGGAACGAGCAGTACTTC; cdr3_aa: CASSQDAGGAGNEQYF
j_call: TRBJ1-2; clone_size: once; cdr3_length: 14; d_call: -; v_call: TRBV24-1; cdr3_nt: TGTGCCACCAGTGATTTCACAGGGAACTATGGCTACACCTTC; cdr3_aa: CATSDFTGNYGYTF
j_call: TRBJ2-7; clone_size: -; cdr3_length: 14; d_call: -; v_call: TRBV6-5; cdr3_nt: TGTGCCAGCAGTTACTCCACGGCTGGTTCCGAGCAGTACTTC; cdr3_aa: CASSYSTAGSEQYF
j_call: TRBJ1-2; clone_size: -; cdr3_length: 13; d_call: TRBD1; v_call: TRBV20-1; cdr3_nt: TGCAGTGCAAGTGGGACAGCTAACTATGGCTACACCTTC; cdr3_aa: CSASGTANYGYTF
j_call: TRBJ2-1; clone_size: -; cdr3_length: 16; d_call: TRBD2; v_call: TRBV5-1; cdr3_nt: TGCGCCAGCAGCCTAGCGGGAGGTAGCTCCTACAATGAGCAGTTCTTC; cdr3_aa: CASSLAGGSSYNEQFF
j_call: TRBJ1-5; clone_size: -; cdr3_length: 14; d_call: -; v_call: TRBV30; cdr3_nt: TGTGCCTGGAGTGTAGGGCCGAGCAATCAGCCCCAGCATTTT; cdr3_aa: CAWSVGPSNQPQHF
j_call: TRBJ2-5; clone_size: -; cdr3_length: 10; d_call: -; v_call: TRBV7-6; cdr3_nt: TGTGCCAGCAGGGAGGAGACCCAGTACTTC; cdr3_aa: CASREETQYF
j_call: TRBJ2-3; clone_size: once; cdr3_length: 19; d_call: TRBD2; v_call: TRBV7-2; cdr3_nt: TGTGCCAGCAGCGGAATGACTAGCGGGAGGGCGTCCGGCACAGATACGCAGTATTTT; cdr3_aa: CASSGMTSGRASGTDTQYF
j_call: TRBJ2-1; clone_size: -; cdr3_length: 16; d_call: -; v_call: TRBV5-1; cdr3_nt: TGCGCCAGCAGCTTGGGGAGACTGTACCTGTACAATGAGCAGTTCTTC; cdr3_aa: CASSLGRLYLYNEQFF
j_call: TRBJ2-1; clone_size: -; cdr3_length: 17; d_call: TRBD1; v_call: TRBV19; cdr3_nt: TGTGCCAGTAGTATCCATATGGGACAGGGTCCCTACAATGAGCAGTTCTTC; cdr3_aa: CASSIHMGQGPYNEQFF
j_call: TRBJ1-4; clone_size: -; cdr3_length: 14; d_call: -; v_call: TRBV30; cdr3_nt: TGTGCCTGGAGCGAGGGGGGGATTAATGAAAAACTGTTTTTT; cdr3_aa: CAWSEGGINEKLFF
j_call: TRBJ2-2; clone_size: -; cdr3_length: 16; d_call: TRBD2; v_call: TRBV7-2; cdr3_nt: TGTGCCAGCAGCTTGGCGGGAGGGACGAGCACCGGGGAGCTGTTTTTT; cdr3_aa: CASSLAGGTSTGELFF
j_call: TRBJ2-5; clone_size: -; cdr3_length: 17; d_call: TRBD2; v_call: TRBV7-2; cdr3_nt: TGTGCCAGCAGCTTTCGGACTAGCGGGATGGGAGAGGAGACCCAGTACTTC; cdr3_aa: CASSFRTSGMGEETQYF
j_call: TRBJ2-1; clone_size: -; cdr3_length: 14; d_call: TRBD2; v_call: TRBV29-1; cdr3_nt: TGCAGCGTTGCGGCTAGCGGGAATTACAATGAGCAGTTCTTC; cdr3_aa: CSVAASGNYNEQFF
j_call: TRBJ2-7; clone_size: -; cdr3_length: 15; d_call: -; v_call: TRBV6-5; cdr3_nt: TGTGCCAGCAGTTACCAAACCGGGACTCCTTACGAGCAGTACTTC; cdr3_aa: CASSYQTGTPYEQYF
j_call: TRBJ1-2; clone_size: -; cdr3_length: 16; d_call: -; v_call: TRBV6-2/TRBV6-3; cdr3_nt: TGTGCCAGCAGTTACCTGGGGGCAGGAGACCTCTATGGCTACACCTTC; cdr3_aa: CASSYLGAGDLYGYTF
j_call: TRBJ2-1; clone_size: -; cdr3_length: 20; d_call: -; v_call: TRBV19; cdr3_nt: TGTGCCAGTACGCGCGGGGCAGCAGGGGGAGCCCCGACAGTTTACAATGAGCAGTTCTTC; cdr3_aa: CASTRGAAGGAPTVYNEQFF
j_call: TRBJ2-1; clone_size: -; cdr3_length: 12; d_call: TRBD1; v_call: TRBV6-6; cdr3_nt: TGTGCCCTTGGGACAGGGGCCAATGAGCAGTTCTTC; cdr3_aa: CALGTGANEQFF
j_call: TRBJ2-3; clone_size: -; cdr3_length: 11; d_call: TRBD2; v_call: TRBV28; cdr3_nt: TGTGCCAGCAGGGAGCGGGGTACGCAGTATTTT; cdr3_aa: CASRERGTQYF
j_call: TRBJ2-7; clone_size: -; cdr3_length: 15; d_call: TRBD1; v_call: TRBV7-9; cdr3_nt: TGTGCCAGCAGCTTAAGAGAGGCCAGGGGGTACGAGCAGTACTTC; cdr3_aa: CASSLREARGYEQYF
j_call: TRBJ2-1; clone_size: -; cdr3_length: 15; d_call: TRBD1; v_call: TRBV28; cdr3_nt: TGTGCCAGCAGTGCGGACAGGGGGATCTACAATGAGCAGTTCTTC; cdr3_aa: CASSADRGIYNEQFF
j_call: TRBJ1-6; clone_size: -; cdr3_length: 16; d_call: TRBD1; v_call: TRBV5-6; cdr3_nt: TGTGCCAGCAGCCCTACCGGGACAGGGAGTAATTCACCCCTCCACTTT; cdr3_aa: CASSPTGTGSNSPLHF
j_call: TRBJ1-6; clone_size: -; cdr3_length: 14; d_call: TRBD1; v_call: TRBV29-1; cdr3_nt: TGCAGCGTTGCTGTCGGGACAGACAATTCACCCCTCCACTTT; cdr3_aa: CSVAVGTDNSPLHF
j_call: TRBJ2-5; clone_size: -; cdr3_length: 11; d_call: -; v_call: TRBV3-1/TRBV3-2; cdr3_nt: TGTGCCAGCAGCCATTTTGAGACCCAGTACTTC; cdr3_aa: CASSHFETQYF
j_call: TRBJ1-1; clone_size: -; cdr3_length: 13; d_call: -; v_call: TRBV7-3; cdr3_nt: TGTGCCAGCAGCGAGCAGGGGAACACTGAAGCTTTCTTT; cdr3_aa: CASSEQGNTEAFF
j_call: TRBJ2-2; clone_size: -; cdr3_length: 14; d_call: -; v_call: TRBV4-3; cdr3_nt: TGCGCCAGCAGCCACACCGGGGGCACCGGGGAGCTGTTTTTT; cdr3_aa: CASSHTGGTGELFF
j_call: TRBJ1-5; clone_size: -; cdr3_length: 14; d_call: -; v_call: TRBV6-5; cdr3_nt: TGTGCCAGCAGGCGAGGGCAGGGGAGTCAGCCCCAGCATTTT; cdr3_aa: CASRRGQGSQPQHF
j_call: TRBJ2-1; clone_size: -; cdr3_length: 15; d_call: -; v_call: TRBV7-9; cdr3_nt: TGTGCCAGCAGCTCCGTTAGTAGCTCCTACAATGAGCAGTTCTTC; cdr3_aa: CASSSVSSSYNEQFF
j_call: TRBJ1-1; clone_size: -; cdr3_length: 16; d_call: TRBD1; v_call: TRBV6-2/TRBV6-3; cdr3_nt: TGTGCCAGCAGTTACTCGATACAGGGGACGAACACTGAAGCTTTCTTT; cdr3_aa: CASSYSIQGTNTEAFF
j_call: TRBJ1-2; clone_size: -; cdr3_length: 14; d_call: -; v_call: TRBV14; cdr3_nt: TGTGCCAGCAGCCAAGCTCTGGGCAACTATGGCTACACCTTC; cdr3_aa: CASSQALGNYGYTF
j_call: TRBJ2-1; clone_size: -; cdr3_length: 14; d_call: TRBD2; v_call: TRBV5-6; cdr3_nt: TGTGCCAGCAGCTTGGCCGGGACTAGCGGGAGGCGTTTCTTC; cdr3_aa: CASSLAGTSGRRFF
j_call: TRBJ1-1; clone_size: -; cdr3_length: 13; d_call: -; v_call: TRBV19; cdr3_nt: TGTGCCAGTAGCCCCAGGGAAAACACTGAAGCTTTCTTT; cdr3_aa: CASSPRENTEAFF
j_call: TRBJ1-5; clone_size: -; cdr3_length: 16; d_call: -; v_call: TRBV28; cdr3_nt: TGTGCCAGCACCGTTGGTATGGGGACGACCCAACAGCCCCAGCATTTT; cdr3_aa: CASTVGMGTTQQPQHF
j_call: TRBJ1-5; clone_size: once; cdr3_length: 17; d_call: TRBD1; v_call: TRBV10-2; cdr3_nt: TGCGCCAGCAGTGGGGGACAGGGCCGCTATAGCAATCAGCCCCAGCATTTT; cdr3_aa: CASSGGQGRYSNQPQHF
j_call: TRBJ2-7; clone_size: -; cdr3_length: 15; d_call: TRBD2; v_call: TRBV11-2; cdr3_nt: TGTGCCAGCAGACCGGGACTAGCGGAGAACTACGAGCAGTACTTC; cdr3_aa: CASRPGLAENYEQYF
j_call: TRBJ1-1; clone_size: -; cdr3_length: 14; d_call: -; v_call: TRBV19; cdr3_nt: TGTGCCAGTAGTCCAAGCACGGCAGGCACTGAAGCTTTCTTT; cdr3_aa: CASSPSTAGTEAFF
j_call: TRBJ2-7; clone_size: -; cdr3_length: 14; d_call: -; v_call: TRBV28; cdr3_nt: TGTGCCAGCAGTTTAGGGACGCAGATTTACGAGCAGTACTTC; cdr3_aa: CASSLGTQIYEQYF
j_call: TRBJ1-5; clone_size: -; cdr3_length: 13; d_call: -; v_call: TRBV15; cdr3_nt: TGTGCCACCAGCAGGACACAAGATTCGCCCCAGCATTTT; cdr3_aa: CATSRTQDSPQHF
j_call: TRBJ2-5; clone_size: -; cdr3_length: 14; d_call: -; v_call: TRBV11-2; cdr3_nt: TGTGCCAGCAGCTTAATCGGAGTTCGCGAGACCCAGTACTTC; cdr3_aa: CASSLIGVRETQYF
j_call: TRBJ1-5; clone_size: once; cdr3_length: 18; d_call: -; v_call: TRBV19; cdr3_nt: TGTGCCAGTAGTACCTCCCGTTGGGGTGAGTTTGGCAATCAGCCCCAGCATTTT; cdr3_aa: CASSTSRWGEFGNQPQHF
j_call: TRBJ2-7; clone_size: -; cdr3_length: 16; d_call: TRBD2; v_call: TRBV19; cdr3_nt: TGTGCCAGTAGTGCAGGACTAGCGGGAGAAACCTACGAGCAGTACTTC; cdr3_aa: CASSAGLAGETYEQYF
j_call: TRBJ2-1; clone_size: -; cdr3_length: 18; d_call: TRBD2; v_call: TRBV4-3; cdr3_nt: TGCGCCAGCAGCCAAGGGGCTAGCGGGAGGGCCGTAGACAATGAGCAGTTCTTC; cdr3_aa: CASSQGASGRAVDNEQFF
j_call: TRBJ1-6; clone_size: once; cdr3_length: 15; d_call: TRBD1; v_call: TRBV4-3; cdr3_nt: TGCGCCAGCAGCCCAGGACAGGCTTCTAATTCACCCCTCCACTTT; cdr3_aa: CASSPGQASNSPLHF
j_call: TRBJ2-2; clone_size: -; cdr3_length: 14; d_call: TRBD1; v_call: TRBV7-2; cdr3_nt: TGTGCCAGCAGCCCCCGACAGGGACCCGGGGAGCTGTTTTTT; cdr3_aa: CASSPRQGPGELFF
j_call: TRBJ2-1; clone_size: -; cdr3_length: 16; d_call: TRBD2; v_call: TRBV27; cdr3_nt: TGTGCCAGCAGTTCCCCCGGGACTAGCGGGAGACATGAGCAGTTCTTC; cdr3_aa: CASSSPGTSGRHEQFF
j_call: TRBJ1-1; clone_size: -; cdr3_length: 12; d_call: -; v_call: TRBV20-1; cdr3_nt: TGCAGTGCTAGTTTGGGATTTGGTGAAGCTTTCTTT; cdr3_aa: CSASLGFGEAFF
j_call: TRBJ2-7; clone_size: -; cdr3_length: 16; d_call: -; v_call: TRBV7-2; cdr3_nt: TGTGCCAGCAGCTTCCATCGCGCGGCGGATGGGTACGAGCAGTACTTC; cdr3_aa: CASSFHRAADGYEQYF
j_call: TRBJ1-2; clone_size: -; cdr3_length: 14; d_call: TRBD1; v_call: TRBV19; cdr3_nt: TGTGCCAGTAGTACCTGGGACAGCCTCTATGGCTACACCTTC; cdr3_aa: CASSTWDSLYGYTF
j_call: TRBJ2-3; clone_size: -; cdr3_length: 16; d_call: TRBD2; v_call: TRBV7-2; cdr3_nt: TGTGCCAGCAGCCTTGGTGCGGGAGGCCACACAGATACGCAGTATTTT; cdr3_aa: CASSLGAGGHTDTQYF
j_call: TRBJ1-2; clone_size: once; cdr3_length: 15; d_call: TRBD1; v_call: TRBV7-8; cdr3_nt: TGTGCCAGCAGCTACGGACAGGGGCCTAACTATGGCTACACCTTC; cdr3_aa: CASSYGQGPNYGYTF
j_call: TRBJ1-5; clone_size: -; cdr3_length: 15; d_call: -; v_call: TRBV6-2/TRBV6-3; cdr3_nt: TGTGCCAGCAGTTATTCCGGGAGGCCTAATCAGCCCCAGCATTTT; cdr3_aa: CASSYSGRPNQPQHF